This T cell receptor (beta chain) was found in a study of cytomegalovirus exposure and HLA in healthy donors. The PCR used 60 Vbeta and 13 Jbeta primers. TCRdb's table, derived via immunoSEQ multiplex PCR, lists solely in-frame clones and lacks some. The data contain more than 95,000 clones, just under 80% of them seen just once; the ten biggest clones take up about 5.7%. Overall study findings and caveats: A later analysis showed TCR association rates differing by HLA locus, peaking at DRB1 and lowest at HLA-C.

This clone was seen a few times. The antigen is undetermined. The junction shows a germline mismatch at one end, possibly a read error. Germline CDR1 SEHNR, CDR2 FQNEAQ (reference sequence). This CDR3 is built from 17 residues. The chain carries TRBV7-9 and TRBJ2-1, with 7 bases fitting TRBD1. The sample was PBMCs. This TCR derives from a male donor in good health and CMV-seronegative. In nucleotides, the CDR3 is TGTGCCAGCAGCGACGGGACAGTCTCAGCCGACGTAACAAAGGGGATCTTC. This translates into CASSDGTVSADVTKGIF.